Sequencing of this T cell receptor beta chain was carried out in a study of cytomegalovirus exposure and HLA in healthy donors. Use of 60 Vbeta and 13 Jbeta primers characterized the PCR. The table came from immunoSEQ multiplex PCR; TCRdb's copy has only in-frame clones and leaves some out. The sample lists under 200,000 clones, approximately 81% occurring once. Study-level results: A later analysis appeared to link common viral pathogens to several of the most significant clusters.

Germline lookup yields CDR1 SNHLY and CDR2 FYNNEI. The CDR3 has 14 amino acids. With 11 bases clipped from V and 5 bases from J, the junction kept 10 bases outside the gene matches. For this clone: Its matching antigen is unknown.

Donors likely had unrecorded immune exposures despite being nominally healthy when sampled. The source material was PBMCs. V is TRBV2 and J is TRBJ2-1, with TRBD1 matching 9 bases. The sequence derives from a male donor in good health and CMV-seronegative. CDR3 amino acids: CAATRDRANNEQFF. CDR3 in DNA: TGTGCCGCAACCCGGGACAGGGCAAACAATGAGCAGTTCTTC.